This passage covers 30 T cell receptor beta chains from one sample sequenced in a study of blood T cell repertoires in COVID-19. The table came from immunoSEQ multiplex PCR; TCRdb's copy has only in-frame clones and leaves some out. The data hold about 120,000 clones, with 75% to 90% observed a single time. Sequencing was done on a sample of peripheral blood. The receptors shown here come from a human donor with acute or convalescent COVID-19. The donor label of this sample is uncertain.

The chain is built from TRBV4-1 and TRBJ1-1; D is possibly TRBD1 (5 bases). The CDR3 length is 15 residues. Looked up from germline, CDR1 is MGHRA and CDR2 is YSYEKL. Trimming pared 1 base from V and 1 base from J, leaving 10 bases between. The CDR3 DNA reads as TGCGCCAGCAGCCAAGCGGGACTAAAGAACACTGAAGCTTTCTTT. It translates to CASSQAGLKNTEAFF.

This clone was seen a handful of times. The CDR3 is CASSPGGETQYF. DNA for the CDR3: TGTGCCAGCTCACCCGGAGGGGAGACCCAGTACTTC. J is TRBJ2-5 and V is TRBV18, with a possible D match to TRBD2 (6 bases). There are 12 residues in the CDR3. Germline values: CDR1 KGHSH, CDR2 LQKENI. The V end was cut by 3 bases, the J end by 5 bases, with 7 bases between.

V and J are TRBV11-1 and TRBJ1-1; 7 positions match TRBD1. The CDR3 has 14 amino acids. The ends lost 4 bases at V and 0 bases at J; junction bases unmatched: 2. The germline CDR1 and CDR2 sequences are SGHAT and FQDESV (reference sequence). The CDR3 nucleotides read TGTGCCAGCAGCTCAGACAGGGTGAACACTGAAGCTTTCTTT. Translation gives CASSSDRVNTEAFF.

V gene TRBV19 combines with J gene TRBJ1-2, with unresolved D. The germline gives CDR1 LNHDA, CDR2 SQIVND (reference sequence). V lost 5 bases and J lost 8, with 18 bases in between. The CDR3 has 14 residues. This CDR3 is CASSQPIQTRGYTF. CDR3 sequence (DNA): TGTGCCAGTAGTCAACCAATACAGACCCGCGGCTACACCTTC.

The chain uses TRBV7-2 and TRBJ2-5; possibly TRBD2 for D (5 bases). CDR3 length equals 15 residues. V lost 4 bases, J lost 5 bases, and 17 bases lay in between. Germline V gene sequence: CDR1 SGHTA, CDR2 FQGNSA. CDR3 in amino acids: CASSSTLASRETQYF. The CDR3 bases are TGTGCCAGCAGCTCTACCTTGGCTAGCCGGGAGACCCAGTACTTC. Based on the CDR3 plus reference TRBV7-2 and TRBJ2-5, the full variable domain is GAGVSQSPSNKVTEKGKDVELRCDPISGHTALYWYRQSLGQGLEFLIYFQGNSAPDKSGLPSDRFSAERTGGSVSTLTIQRTQQEDSAVYLCASSSTLASRETQYFGPGTRLLVL.

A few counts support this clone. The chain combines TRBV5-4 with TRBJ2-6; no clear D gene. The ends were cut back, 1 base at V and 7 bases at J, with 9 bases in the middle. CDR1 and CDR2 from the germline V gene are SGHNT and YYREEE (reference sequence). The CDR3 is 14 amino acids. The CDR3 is CASSLSGAANVLTF. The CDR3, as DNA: TGTGCCAGCAGCTTGTCGGGTGCTGCCAACGTCCTGACTTTC.

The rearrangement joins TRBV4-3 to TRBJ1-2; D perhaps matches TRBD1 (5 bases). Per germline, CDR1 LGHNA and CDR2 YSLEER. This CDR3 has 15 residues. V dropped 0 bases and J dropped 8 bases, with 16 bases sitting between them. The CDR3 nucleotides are TGCGCCAGCAGCCAAGAGGGACTACCAACCGGGGGCTACACCTTC. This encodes CASSQEGLPTGGYTF.

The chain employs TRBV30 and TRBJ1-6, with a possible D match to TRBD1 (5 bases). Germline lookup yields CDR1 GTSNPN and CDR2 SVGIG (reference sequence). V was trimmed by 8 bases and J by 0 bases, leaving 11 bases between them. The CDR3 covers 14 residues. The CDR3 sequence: CAGTFSSYNSPLHF. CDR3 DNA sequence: TGTGCCGGGACTTTTAGCTCCTATAATTCACCCCTCCACTTT.

CDR3 DNA: TGTGCCATCAGTGAGCCCCGACAGGGACCCTACGAGCAGTACTTC. Translation: CAISEPRQGPYEQYF. The genes are TRBV10-3 and TRBJ2-7, with 7 bases matching TRBD1. This CDR3 region has 15 residues. CDR1 is ENHRY and CDR2 is SYGVKD in the germline V gene. V lost 2 bases and J lost 2; bases outside the gene matches: 6.

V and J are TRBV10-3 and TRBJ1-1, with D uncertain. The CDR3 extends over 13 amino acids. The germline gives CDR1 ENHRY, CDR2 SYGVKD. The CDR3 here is CASEGSPNTEAFF. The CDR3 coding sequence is TGTGCGAGTGAGGGAAGCCCAAACACTGAAGCTTTCTTT.

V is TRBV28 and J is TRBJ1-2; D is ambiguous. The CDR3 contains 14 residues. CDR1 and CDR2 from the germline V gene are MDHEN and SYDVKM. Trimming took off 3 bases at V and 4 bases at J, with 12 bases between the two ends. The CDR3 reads CASSLSWARYGYTF. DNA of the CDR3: TGTGCCAGCAGTTTGAGTTGGGCGCGCTATGGCTACACCTTC.

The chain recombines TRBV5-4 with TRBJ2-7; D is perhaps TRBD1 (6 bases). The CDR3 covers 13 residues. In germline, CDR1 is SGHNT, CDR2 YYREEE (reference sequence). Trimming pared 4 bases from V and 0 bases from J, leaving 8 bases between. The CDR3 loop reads CASSVQGSYEQYF. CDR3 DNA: TGTGCCAGCAGCGTACAGGGCTCCTACGAGCAGTACTTC.

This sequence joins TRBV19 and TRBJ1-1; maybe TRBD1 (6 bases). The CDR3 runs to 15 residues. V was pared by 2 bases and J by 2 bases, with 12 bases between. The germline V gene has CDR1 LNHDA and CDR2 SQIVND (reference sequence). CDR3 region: CASSIPWTDNTEAFF. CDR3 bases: TGTGCCAGTAGTATACCTTGGACAGACAACACTGAAGCTTTCTTT.

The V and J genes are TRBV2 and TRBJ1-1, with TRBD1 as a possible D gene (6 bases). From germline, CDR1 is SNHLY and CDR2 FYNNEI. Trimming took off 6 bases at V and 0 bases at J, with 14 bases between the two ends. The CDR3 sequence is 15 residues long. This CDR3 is CASSILQGMNTEAFF. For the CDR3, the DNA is TGTGCCAGCAGCATACTACAGGGAATGAACACTGAAGCTTTCTTT.

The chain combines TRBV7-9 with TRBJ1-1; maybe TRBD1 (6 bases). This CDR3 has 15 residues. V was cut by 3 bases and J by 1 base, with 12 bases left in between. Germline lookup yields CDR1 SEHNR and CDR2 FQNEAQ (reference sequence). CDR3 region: CASSFDRSGNTEAFF. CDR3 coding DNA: TGTGCCAGCAGCTTCGACAGGTCCGGGAACACTGAAGCTTTCTTT.

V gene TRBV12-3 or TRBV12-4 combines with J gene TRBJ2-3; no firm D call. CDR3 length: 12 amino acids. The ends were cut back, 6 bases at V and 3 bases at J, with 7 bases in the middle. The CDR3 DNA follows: TGTGCCAGCAGACAAACAACAGATACGCAGTATTTT. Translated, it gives CASRQTTDTQYF.

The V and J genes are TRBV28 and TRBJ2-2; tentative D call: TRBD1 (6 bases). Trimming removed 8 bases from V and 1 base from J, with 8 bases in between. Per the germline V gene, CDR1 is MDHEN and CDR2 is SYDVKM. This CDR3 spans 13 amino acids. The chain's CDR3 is CASAQGNTGELFF. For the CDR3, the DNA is TGTGCCAGCGCACAGGGGAACACCGGGGAGCTGTTTTTT.

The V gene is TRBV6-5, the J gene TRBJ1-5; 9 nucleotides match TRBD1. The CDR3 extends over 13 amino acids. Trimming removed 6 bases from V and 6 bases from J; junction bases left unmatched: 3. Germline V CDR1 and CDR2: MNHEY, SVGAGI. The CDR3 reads CASSTTGGQPQHF. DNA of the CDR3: TGTGCCAGCAGCACGACAGGGGGTCAGCCCCAGCATTTT.

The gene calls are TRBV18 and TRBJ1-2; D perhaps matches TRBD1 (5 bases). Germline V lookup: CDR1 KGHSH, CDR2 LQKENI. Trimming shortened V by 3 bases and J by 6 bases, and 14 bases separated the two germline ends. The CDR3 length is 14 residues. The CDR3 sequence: CASSPQSDRNGYTF. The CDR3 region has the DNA TGTGCCAGCTCACCCCAATCTGACAGAAATGGCTACACCTTC.

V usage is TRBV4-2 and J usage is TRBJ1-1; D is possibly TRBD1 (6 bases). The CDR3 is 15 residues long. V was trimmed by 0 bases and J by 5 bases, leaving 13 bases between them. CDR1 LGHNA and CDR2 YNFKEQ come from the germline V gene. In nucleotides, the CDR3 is TGTGCCAGCAGCCAAGACTTAACAGGGAGAACTGAAGCTTTCTTT. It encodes CASSQDLTGRTEAFF.

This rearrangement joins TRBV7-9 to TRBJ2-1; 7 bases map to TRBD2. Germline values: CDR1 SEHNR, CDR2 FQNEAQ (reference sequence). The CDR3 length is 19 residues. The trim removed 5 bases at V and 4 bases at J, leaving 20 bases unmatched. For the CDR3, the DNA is TGTGCCAGCAGCCCCCCTTTAGGGCTTCTAGCGGAACCATACAATGAGCAGTTCTTC. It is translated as CASSPPLGLLAEPYNEQFF.

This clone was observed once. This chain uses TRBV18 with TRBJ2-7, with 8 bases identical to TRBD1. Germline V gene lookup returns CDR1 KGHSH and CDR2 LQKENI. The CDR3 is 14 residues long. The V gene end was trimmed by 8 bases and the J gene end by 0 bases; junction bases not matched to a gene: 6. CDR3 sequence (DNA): TGTGCCAGCATCGGACAGGGAAGCTCCTACGAGCAGTACTTC. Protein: CASIGQGSSYEQYF.

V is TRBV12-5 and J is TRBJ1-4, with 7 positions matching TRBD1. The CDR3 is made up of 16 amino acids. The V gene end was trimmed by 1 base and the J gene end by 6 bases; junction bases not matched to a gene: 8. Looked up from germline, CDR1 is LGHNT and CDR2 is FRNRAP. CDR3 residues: CASGLARGRRDEKLFF. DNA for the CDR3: TGTGCTAGTGGTTTGGCTAGGGGGCGCAGGGATGAAAAACTGTTTTTT.

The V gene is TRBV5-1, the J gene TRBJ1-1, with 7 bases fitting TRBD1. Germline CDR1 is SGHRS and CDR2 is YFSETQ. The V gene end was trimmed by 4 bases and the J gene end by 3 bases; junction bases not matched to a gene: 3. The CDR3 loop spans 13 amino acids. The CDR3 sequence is CASSVQGDTEAFF. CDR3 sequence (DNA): TGCGCCAGCAGCGTTCAGGGGGACACTGAAGCTTTCTTT.

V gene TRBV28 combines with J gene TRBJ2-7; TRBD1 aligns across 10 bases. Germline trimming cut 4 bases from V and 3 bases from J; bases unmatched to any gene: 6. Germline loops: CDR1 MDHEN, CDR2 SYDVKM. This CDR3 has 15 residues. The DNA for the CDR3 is TGTGCCAGCAGTTACGGACAGGGGGGAGACTACGAGCAGTACTTC. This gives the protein CASSYGQGGDYEQYF.

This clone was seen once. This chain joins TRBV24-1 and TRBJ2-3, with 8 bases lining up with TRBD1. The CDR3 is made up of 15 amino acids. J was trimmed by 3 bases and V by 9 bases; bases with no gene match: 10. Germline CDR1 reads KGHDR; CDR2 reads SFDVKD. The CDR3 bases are TGTGCCACCGGGGAAAACAGGGGGGATACAGATACGCAGTATTTT. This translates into CATGENRGDTDTQYF.

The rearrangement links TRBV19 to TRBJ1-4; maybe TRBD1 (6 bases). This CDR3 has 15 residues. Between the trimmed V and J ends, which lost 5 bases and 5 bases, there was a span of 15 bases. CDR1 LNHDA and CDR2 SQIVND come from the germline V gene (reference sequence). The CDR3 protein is CASSADRTGNEKLFF. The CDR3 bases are TGTGCCAGTAGTGCAGACAGGACGGGAAATGAAAAACTGTTTTTT.

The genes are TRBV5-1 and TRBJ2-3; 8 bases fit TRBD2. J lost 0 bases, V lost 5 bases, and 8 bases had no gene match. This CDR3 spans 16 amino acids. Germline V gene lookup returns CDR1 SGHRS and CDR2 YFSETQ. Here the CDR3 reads CASSRSASGSTDTQYF. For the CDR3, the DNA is TGCGCCAGCAGTAGGAGTGCTAGCGGGAGCACAGATACGCAGTATTTT.

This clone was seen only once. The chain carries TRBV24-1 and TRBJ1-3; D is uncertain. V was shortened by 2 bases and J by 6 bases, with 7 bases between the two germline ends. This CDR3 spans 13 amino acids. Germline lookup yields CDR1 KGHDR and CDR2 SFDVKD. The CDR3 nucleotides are TGTGCCACCAGTGATTATTTGGCAAACACCATATATTTT. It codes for CATSDYLANTIYF.

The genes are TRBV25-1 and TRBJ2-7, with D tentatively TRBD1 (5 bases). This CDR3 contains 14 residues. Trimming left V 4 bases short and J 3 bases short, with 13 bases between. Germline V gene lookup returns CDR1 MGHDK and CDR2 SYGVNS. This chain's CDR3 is CASSVTGRFYEQYF. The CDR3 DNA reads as TGTGCCAGCAGTGTAACAGGTCGCTTCTACGAGCAGTACTTC.